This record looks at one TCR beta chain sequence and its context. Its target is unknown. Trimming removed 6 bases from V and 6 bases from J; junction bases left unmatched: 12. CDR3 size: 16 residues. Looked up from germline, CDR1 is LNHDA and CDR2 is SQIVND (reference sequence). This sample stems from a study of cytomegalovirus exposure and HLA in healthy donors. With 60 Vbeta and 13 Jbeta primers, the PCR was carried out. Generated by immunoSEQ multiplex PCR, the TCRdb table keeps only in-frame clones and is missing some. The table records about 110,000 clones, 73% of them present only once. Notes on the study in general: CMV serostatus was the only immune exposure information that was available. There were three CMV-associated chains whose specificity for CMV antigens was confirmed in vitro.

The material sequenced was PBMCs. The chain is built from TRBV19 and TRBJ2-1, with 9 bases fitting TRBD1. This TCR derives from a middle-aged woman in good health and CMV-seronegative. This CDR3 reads CASRLLGTGKGNEQFF. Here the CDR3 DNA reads TGTGCCAGTAGGCTTCTCGGGACAGGGAAGGGCAATGAGCAGTTCTTC. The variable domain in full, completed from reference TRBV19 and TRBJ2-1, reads DGGITQSPKYLFRKEGQNVTLSCEQNLNHDAMYWYRQDPGQGLRLIYYSQIVNDFQKGDIAEGYSVSREKKESFPLTVTSAQKNPTAFYLCASRLLGTGKGNEQFFGPGTRLTVL.